This T cell receptor (beta chain) derives from a study of cytomegalovirus exposure and HLA in healthy donors. Trimming cost V 4 bases and J 6 bases; bases outside gene matches: 9. CDR3 size: 15 residues. CDR1 and CDR2 from the germline V gene are SGHRS and YFSETQ. Primers for the PCR totalled 60 Vbeta and 13 Jbeta. Clones were read by immunoSEQ multiplex PCR, and TCRdb kept only the in-frame ones, dropping some. This table has 120,000 or so clones, 77% appearing once. This receptor was obtained from a human donor in good health. V and J are TRBV5-1 and TRBJ1-4, with 7 bases lining up with TRBD1. Input material: PBMCs. CDR3 sequence reads: CASSTEQGPYEKLFF. For the CDR3, the DNA is TGCGCCAGCAGCACCGAACAGGGGCCTTATGAAAAACTGTTTTTT.